The present T cell receptor beta chain was sequenced within a study of technical replicates of blood from a handful of donors. CDR1 is SGHVS, CDR2 FQNEAQ, per germline. The V end lost 5 bases, the J end lost 0 bases, and 10 bases lay between the germline ends. The CDR3 covers 15 residues. Clones were read by immunoSEQ multiplex PCR, and TCRdb kept only the in-frame ones, dropping some. The profile shows around 76,000 clones, 75% to 95% of them singletons. The specimen was T cells isolated from PBMCs. The origin of this receptor is a human donor in good health. The V gene is TRBV7-8, the J gene TRBJ2-2; D is possibly TRBD1 (6 bases). In nucleotides, the CDR3 is TGTGCCAGCAGCGTACAGGGTACGAACACCGGGGAGCTGTTTTTT. Its translation is CASSVQGTNTGELFF.